The clone carrying this T cell receptor beta chain showed up many times. Antigen: not known. The record originates from a study of T cells after yellow fever vaccination. Study-level points and caveats: A weaker secondary response peaked on day 5, the primary on day 15. Once the booster was given, most primary-vaccination clones reappeared, at 95% to 97% for CD4 and more than 85% for CD8. Clonotypes found in both CD4 and CD8 compartments made up a small share.

TCRdb reanalysed the 5' RACE reads using MiXCR and keeps one entry per CDR3 protein. Of 60,000 to 75,000 distinct CDR3 sequences in the sample, more than 6.5% were seen once. The sequence derives from a young man who received the YFV17D yellow fever vaccine. Material: CD8+ T cells sorted from PBMCs, obtained more than 35 days after the first yellow fever vaccination.

Here the CDR3 DNA reads TGCGCCAGCAGCCCTTCTAGCGGGGATCGTTCCTACAATGAGCAGTTCTTC. Its translation: CASSPSSGDRSYNEQFF. The rearrangement uses TRBV4-3 and TRBJ2-1; 9 bases align to TRBD2. The V and J ends lost 4 bases and 1 base, in that order; junction bases with no gene match: 8. From germline, CDR1 is LGHNA and CDR2 YSLEER. The CDR3 extends over 17 amino acids.